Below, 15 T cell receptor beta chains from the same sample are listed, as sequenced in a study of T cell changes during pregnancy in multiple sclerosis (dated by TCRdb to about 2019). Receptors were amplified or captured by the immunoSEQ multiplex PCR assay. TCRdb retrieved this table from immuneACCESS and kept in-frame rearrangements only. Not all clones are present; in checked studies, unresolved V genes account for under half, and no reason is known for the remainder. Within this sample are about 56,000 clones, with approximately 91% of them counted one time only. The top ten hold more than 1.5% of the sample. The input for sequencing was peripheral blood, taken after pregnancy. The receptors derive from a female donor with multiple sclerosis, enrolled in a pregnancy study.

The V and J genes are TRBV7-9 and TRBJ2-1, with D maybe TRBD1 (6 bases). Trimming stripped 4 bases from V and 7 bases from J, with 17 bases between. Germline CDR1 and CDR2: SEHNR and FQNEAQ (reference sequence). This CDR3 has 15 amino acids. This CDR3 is CASSSHTGNINEQFF. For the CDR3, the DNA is TGTGCCAGCAGCTCTCATACAGGGAATATTAATGAGCAGTTCTTC.

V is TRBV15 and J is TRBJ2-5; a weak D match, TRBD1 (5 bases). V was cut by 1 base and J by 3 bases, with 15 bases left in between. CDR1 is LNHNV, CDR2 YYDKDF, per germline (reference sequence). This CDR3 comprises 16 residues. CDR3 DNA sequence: TGTGCCACCAGCAGAGTACGGTTAAAACAGGAAGAGACCCAGTACTTC. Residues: CATSRVRLKQEETQYF.

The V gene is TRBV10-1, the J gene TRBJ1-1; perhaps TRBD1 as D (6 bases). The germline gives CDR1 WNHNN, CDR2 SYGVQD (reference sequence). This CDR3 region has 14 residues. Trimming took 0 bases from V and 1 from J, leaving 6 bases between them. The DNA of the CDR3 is TGCGCCAGCAGTGAGTCGGGGGCGAACACTGAAGCTTTCTTT. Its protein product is CASSESGANTEAFF.

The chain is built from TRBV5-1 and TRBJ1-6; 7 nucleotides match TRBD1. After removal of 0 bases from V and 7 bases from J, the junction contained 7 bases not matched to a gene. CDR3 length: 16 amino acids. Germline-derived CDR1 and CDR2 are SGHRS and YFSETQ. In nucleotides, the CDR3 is TGCGCCAGCAGCTTGGCCAAGGGGGCGCAAAATTCACCCCTCCACTTT. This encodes CASSLAKGAQNSPLHF.

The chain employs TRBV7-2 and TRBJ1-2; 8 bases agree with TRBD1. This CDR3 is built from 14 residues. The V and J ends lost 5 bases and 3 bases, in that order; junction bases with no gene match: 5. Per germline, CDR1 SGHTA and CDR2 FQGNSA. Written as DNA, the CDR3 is TGTGCCAGCAGCCGACAGGGGATAGACTATGGCTACACCTTC. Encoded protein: CASSRQGIDYGYTF.

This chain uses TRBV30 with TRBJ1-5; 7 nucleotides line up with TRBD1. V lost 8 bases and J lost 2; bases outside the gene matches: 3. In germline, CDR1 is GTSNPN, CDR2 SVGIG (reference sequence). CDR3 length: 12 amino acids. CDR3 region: CAATGGNQPQHF. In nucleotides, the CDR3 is TGTGCCGCCACAGGGGGCAATCAGCCCCAGCATTTT.

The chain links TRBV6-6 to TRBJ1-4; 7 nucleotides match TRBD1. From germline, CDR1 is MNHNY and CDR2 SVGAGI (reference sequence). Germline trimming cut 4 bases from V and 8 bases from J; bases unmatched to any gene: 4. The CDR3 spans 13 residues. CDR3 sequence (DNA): TGTGCCAGCAGTTTTTCGGACAGGGAAAAACTGTTTTTT. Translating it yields CASSFSDREKLFF.

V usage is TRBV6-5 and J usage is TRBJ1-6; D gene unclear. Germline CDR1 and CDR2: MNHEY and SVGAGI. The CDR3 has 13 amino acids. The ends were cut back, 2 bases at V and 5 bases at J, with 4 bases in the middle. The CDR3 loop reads CASSYGDNSPLHF. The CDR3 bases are TGTGCCAGCAGTTACGGAGATAATTCACCCCTCCACTTT.

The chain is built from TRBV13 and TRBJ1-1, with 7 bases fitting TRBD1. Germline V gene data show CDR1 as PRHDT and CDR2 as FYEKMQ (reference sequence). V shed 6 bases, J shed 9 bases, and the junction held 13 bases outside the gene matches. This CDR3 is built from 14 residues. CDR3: CASSEVGQGVQAFF. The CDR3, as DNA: TGTGCCAGCAGTGAGGTGGGGCAGGGGGTACAAGCTTTCTTT.

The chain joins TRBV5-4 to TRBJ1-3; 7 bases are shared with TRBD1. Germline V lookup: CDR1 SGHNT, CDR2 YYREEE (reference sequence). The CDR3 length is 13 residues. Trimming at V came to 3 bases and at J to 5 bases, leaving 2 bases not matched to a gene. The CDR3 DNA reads TGTGCCAGCAGCTGGACAGGACGAAACACCATATATTTT. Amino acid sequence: CASSWTGRNTIYF.

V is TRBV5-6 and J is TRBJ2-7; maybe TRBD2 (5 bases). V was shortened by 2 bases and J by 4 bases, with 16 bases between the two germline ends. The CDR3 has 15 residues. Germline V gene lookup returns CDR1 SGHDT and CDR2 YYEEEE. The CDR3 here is CASSLSSGILYEQYF. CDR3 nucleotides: TGTGCCAGCAGCTTAAGTTCGGGGATCCTTTACGAGCAGTACTTC.

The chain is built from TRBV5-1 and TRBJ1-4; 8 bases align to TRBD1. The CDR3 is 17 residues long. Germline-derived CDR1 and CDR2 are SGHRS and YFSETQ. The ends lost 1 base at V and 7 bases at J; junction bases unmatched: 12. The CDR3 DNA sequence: TGCGCCAGCAGCTTGAGAGGTCAAGGGACAGGTGGTGAAAAACTGTTTTTT. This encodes CASSLRGQGTGGEKLFF.

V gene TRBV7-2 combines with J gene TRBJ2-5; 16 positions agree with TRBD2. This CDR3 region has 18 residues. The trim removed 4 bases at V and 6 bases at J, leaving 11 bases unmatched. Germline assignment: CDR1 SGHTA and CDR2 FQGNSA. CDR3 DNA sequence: TGTGCCAGCAGCTACGACCCGGGACTAGCGGGGGGGCGGAAGACCCAGTACTTC. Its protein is CASSYDPGLAGGRKTQYF.

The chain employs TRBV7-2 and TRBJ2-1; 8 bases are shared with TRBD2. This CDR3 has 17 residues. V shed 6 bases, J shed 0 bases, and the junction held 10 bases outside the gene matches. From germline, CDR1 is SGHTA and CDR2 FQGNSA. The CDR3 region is CASSFLAGPSSYNEQFF. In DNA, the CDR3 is TGTGCCAGCAGTTTCCTAGCGGGCCCAAGCTCCTACAATGAGCAGTTCTTC. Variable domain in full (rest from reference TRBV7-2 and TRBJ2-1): GAGVSQSPSNKVTEKGKDVELRCDPISGHTALYWYRQSLGQGLEFLIYFQGNSAPDKSGLPSDRFSAERTGGSVSTLTIQRTQQEDSAVYLCASSFLAGPSSYNEQFFGPGTRLTVL.

CDR3 bases: TGTGCCAGCAGTTTAGTGGTCAGTGAAAAACTGTTTTTT. This gives the protein CASSLVVSEKLFF. The J gene is TRBJ1-4, the V gene TRBV28; D gene unclear. Trimming removed 2 bases at V and 7 bases at J, with 8 bases between. CDR3 size: 13 residues. Germline V CDR1 and CDR2: MDHEN, SYDVKM.